The sequence of this TCR beta chain was determined in a study of untreated major depressive disorder. Every depressed patient was matched in pairs with a non-depressed control on sex, age, current smoking status and body mass index. The CDR3 covers 13 residues. V shed 3 bases, J shed 3 bases, and the junction held 1 base outside the gene matches. CDR1 SGHRS and CDR2 YFSETQ come from the germline V gene. The method was immunoSEQ multiplex PCR; TCRdb's version includes in-frame clones alone and lacks a portion of them. The repertoire consists of about 21,000 clones, with around nine tenths occurring once and the leading ten covering under 0.6%.

The specimen was CD4+ T cells from PBMCs. The receptor was derived from a woman in her thirties or forties in good health. The chain couples TRBV5-1 to TRBJ2-7, with 9 bases lining up with TRBD1. For the CDR3, the DNA is TGCGCCAGCAGCTGGGACAGGGACTACGAGCAGTACTTC. It translates to CASSWDRDYEQYF.